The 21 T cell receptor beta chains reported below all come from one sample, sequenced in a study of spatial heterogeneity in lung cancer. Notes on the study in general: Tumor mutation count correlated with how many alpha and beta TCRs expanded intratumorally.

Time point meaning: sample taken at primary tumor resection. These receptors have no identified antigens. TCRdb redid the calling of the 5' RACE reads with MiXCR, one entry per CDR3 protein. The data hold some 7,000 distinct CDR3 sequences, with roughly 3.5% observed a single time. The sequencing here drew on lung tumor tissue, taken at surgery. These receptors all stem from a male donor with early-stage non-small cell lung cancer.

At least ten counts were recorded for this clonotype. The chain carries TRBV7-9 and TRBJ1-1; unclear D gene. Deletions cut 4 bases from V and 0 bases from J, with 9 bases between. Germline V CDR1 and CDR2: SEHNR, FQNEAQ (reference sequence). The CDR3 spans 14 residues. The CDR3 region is CASSSAGVNTEAFF. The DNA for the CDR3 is TGTGCCAGCAGCTCTGCCGGTGTGAACACTGAAGCTTTCTTT.

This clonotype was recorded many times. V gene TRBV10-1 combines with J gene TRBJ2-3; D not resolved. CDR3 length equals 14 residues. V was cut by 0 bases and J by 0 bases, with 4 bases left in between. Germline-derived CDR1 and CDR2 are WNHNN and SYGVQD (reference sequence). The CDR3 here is CASSESTSTDTQYF. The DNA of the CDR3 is TGCGCCAGCAGTGAGTCGACTAGCACAGATACGCAGTATTTT.

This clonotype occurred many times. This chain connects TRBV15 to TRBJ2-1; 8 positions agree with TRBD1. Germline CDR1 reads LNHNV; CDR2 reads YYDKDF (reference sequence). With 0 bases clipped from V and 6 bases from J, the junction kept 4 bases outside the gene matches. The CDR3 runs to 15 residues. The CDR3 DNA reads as TGTGCCACCAGCAGAGAATACCAGGGGGCCAATGAGCAGTTCTTC. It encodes CATSREYQGANEQFF.

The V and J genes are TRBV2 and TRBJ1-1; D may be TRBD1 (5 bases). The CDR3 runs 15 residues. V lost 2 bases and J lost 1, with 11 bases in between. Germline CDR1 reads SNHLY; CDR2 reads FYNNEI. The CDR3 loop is CASSELTQANTEAFF. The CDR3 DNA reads TGTGCCAGCAGTGAATTGACACAGGCGAACACTGAAGCTTTCTTT.

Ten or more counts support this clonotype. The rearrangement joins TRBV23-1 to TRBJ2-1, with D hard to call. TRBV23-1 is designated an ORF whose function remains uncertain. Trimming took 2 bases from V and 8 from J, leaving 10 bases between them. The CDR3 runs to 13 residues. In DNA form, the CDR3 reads TGCGCCAGCAGTCAACAATTACCGGATGAGCAGTTCTTC. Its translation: CASSQQLPDEQFF.

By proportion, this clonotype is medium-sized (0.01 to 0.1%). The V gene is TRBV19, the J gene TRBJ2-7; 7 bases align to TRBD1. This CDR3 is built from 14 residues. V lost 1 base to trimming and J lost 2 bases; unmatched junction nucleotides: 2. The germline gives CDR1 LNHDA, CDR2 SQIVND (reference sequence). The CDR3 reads CASSIGDSAYEQYF. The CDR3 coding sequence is TGTGCCAGTAGTATAGGGGACAGTGCCTACGAGCAGTACTTC.

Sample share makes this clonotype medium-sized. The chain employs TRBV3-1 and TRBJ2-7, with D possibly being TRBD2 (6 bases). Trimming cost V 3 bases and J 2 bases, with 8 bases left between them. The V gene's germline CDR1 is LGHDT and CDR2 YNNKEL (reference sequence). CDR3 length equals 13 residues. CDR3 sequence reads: CASSQGRTYEQYF. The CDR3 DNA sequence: TGTGCCAGCAGCCAGGGGAGGACCTACGAGCAGTACTTC.

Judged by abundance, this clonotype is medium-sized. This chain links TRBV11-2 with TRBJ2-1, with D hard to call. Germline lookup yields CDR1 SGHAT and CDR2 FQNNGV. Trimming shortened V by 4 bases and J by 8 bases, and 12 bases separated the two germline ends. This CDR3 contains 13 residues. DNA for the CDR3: TGTGCCAGCAGCTGGACGGGCCAGGATGAGCAGTTCTTC. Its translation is CASSWTGQDEQFF. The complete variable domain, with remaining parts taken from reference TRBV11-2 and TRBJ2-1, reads EAGVAQSPRYKIIEKRQSVAFWCNPISGHATLYWYQQILGQGPKLLIQFQNNGVVDDSQLPKDRFSAERLKGVDSTLKIQPAKLEDSAVYLCASSWTGQDEQFFGPGTRLTVL.

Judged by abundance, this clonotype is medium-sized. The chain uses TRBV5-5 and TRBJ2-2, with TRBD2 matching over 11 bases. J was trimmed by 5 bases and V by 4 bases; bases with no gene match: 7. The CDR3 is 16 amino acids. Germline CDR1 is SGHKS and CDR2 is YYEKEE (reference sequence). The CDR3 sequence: CASSITSGSRTGELFF. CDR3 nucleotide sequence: TGTGCCAGCAGCATAACTAGCGGGAGTAGGACCGGGGAGCTGTTTTTT.

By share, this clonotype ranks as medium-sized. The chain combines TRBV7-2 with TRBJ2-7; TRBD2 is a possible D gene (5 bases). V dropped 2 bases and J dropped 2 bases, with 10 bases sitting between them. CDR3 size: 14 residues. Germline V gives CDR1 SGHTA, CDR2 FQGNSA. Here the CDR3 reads CASSLNTGAYEQYF. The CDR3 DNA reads TGTGCCAGCAGCTTAAATACCGGGGCCTACGAGCAGTACTTC.

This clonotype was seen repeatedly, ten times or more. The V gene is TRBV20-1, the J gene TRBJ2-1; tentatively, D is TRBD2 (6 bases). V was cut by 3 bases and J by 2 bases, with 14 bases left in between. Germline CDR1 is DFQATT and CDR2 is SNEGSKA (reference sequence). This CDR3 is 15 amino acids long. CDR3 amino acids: CSASPAGWTYNEQFF. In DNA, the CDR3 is TGCAGTGCTAGCCCCGCGGGGTGGACCTACAATGAGCAGTTCTTC.

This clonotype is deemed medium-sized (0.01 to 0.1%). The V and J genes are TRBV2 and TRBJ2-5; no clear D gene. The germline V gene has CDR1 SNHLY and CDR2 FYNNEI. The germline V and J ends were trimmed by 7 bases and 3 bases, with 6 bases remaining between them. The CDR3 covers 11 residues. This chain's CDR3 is CASTQEETQYF. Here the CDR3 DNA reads TGTGCCAGCACTCAGGAAGAGACCCAGTACTTC.

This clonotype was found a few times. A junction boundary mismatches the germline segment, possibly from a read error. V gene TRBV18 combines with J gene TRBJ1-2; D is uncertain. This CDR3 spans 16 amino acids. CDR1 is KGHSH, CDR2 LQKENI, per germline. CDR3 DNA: TGTGCCAGCGCGACGGGAATGGCTGGAGCTAACTATGGCTACAACTTC. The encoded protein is CASATGMAGANYGYNF.

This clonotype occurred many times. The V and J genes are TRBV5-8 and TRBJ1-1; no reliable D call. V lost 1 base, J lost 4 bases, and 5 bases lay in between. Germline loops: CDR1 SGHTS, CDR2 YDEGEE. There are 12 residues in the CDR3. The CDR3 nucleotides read TGTGCCAGCAGCTTGTTGAGCACTGAAGCTTTCTTT. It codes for CASSLLSTEAFF.

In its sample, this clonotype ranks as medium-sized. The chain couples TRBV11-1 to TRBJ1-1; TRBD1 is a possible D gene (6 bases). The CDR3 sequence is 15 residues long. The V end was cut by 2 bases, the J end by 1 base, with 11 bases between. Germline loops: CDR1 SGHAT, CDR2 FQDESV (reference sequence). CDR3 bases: TGTGCCAGCAGCTTACTGACAGGATCGAACACTGAAGCTTTCTTT. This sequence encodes CASSLLTGSNTEAFF.

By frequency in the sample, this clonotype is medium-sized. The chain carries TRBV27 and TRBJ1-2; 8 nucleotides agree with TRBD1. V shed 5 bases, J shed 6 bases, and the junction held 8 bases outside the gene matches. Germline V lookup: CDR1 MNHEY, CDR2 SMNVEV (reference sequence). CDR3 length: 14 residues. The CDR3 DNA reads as TGTGCCAGCAGTCCGGGACAGGACGTAGATGGCTACACCTTC. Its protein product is CASSPGQDVDGYTF.

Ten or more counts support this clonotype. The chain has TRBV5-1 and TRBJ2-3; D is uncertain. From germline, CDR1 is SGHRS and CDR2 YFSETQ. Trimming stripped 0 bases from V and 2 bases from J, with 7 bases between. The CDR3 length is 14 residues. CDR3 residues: CASSLELPTDTQYF. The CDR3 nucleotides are TGCGCCAGCAGCTTGGAGCTCCCCACAGATACGCAGTATTTT.

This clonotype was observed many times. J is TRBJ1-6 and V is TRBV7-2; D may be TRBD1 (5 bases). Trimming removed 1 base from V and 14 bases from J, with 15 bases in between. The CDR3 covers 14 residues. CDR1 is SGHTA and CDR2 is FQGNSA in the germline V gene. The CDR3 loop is CASSLGQPTGSLHF. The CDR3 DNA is TGTGCCAGCAGCTTAGGACAGCCCACTGGATCCCTCCACTTT.

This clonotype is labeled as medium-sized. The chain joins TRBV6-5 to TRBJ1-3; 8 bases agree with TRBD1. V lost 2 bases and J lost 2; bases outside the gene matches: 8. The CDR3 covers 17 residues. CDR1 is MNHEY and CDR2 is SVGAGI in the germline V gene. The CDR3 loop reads CASSYGTGSATGNTIYF. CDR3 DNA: TGTGCCAGCAGTTACGGGACAGGATCCGCCACTGGAAACACCATATATTTT.

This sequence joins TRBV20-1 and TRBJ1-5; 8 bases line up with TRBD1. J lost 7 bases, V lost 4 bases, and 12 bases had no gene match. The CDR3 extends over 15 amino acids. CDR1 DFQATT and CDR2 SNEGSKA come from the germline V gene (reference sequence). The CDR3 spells CSAKPSTGGLQPQHF. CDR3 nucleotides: TGCAGTGCTAAACCTAGCACAGGGGGATTACAGCCCCAGCATTTT.

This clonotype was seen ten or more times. The CDR3: CAISREGDEKLFF. DNA for the CDR3: TGTGCCATCAGCCGGGAGGGGGATGAAAAACTGTTTTTT. The chain uses TRBV10-3 and TRBJ1-4; TRBD1 is a possible D gene (6 bases). The CDR3 runs to 13 residues. Germline CDR1 and CDR2: ENHRY and SYGVKD. Between the trimmed V and J ends, which lost 6 bases and 6 bases, there was a span of 11 bases.